This record concerns one T cell receptor beta chain sequence. Its antigen is still unknown. There are 15 residues in the CDR3. The V gene end was trimmed by 2 bases and the J gene end by 7 bases; junction bases not matched to a gene: 4. Per germline, CDR1 MNHNS and CDR2 SASEGT. The data were obtained in a study of beta chain features in type 1 diabetes. Study-level points and caveats: The naive, central memory and Treg TCRB repertoires showed an apparent similarity that was greater among patients than among healthy donors. In all four CD4+ subsets, TCRB CDR3 length was significantly, moderately reduced in type 1 diabetes.

Every bit of the isolated RNA underwent reverse transcription, so sequencing read expressed TCRB transcripts. Libraries were prepared by immunoSEQ multiplex PCR; TCRdb keeps only in-frame clonotypes and omits some of them. This table has more than 120,000 clones, about 13% appearing once. The receptor comes from a man aged 18 to 35 with type 1 diabetes. This sequence joins TRBV6-1 and TRBJ1-6; TRBD1 matches 8 bases. Sequencing used central memory CD4+ T cells from blood. The CDR3: CASSELDRGNSPLHF. The CDR3 DNA reads TGTGCCAGCAGTGAATTAGACAGGGGAAATTCACCCCTCCACTTT.